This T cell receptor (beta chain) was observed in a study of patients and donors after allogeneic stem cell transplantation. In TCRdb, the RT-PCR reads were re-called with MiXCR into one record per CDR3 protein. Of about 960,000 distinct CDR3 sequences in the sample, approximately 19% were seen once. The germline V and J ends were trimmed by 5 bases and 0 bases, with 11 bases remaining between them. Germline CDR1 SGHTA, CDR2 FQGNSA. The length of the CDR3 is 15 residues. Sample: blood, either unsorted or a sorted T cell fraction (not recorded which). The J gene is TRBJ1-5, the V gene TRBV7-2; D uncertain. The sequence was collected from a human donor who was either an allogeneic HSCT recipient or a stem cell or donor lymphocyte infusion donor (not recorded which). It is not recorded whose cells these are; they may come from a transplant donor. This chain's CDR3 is CASSTRWDSNQPQHF. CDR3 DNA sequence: TGTGCCAGCAGCACAAGGTGGGATAGCAATCAGCCCCAGCATTTT.